This passage covers 12 T cell receptor beta chains from one sample sequenced in a study of shared clonotypes between healthy human individuals. The protocol was immunoSEQ multiplex PCR, while the TCRdb copy is restricted to in-frame clones and leaves out a portion. The sample shows some 500,000 clones, approximately 77% of them seen only once. The material sequenced was PBMCs. These receptors were taken from a middle-aged woman in good health. Some clones in this sample may be carry-over from other donors' samples.

This clone was seen only a few times. The chain combines TRBV28 with TRBJ1-5; no clear D. CDR1 is MDHEN and CDR2 is SYDVKM in the germline V gene. V was pared by 6 bases and J by 4 bases, with 10 bases between. This CDR3 spans 13 amino acids. The CDR3 bases are TGTGCCAGCAGGTCCACGGGGAATCAGCCCCAGCATTTT. As protein: CASRSTGNQPQHF.

The chain carries TRBV7-6 and TRBJ2-1; 7 positions agree with TRBD2. The CDR3 loop spans 16 amino acids. Germline V CDR1 and CDR2: SGHVS, FNYEAQ. V gave up 2 bases and J gave up 7 bases; unmatched junction bases: 11. Written as DNA, the CDR3 is TGTGCCAGCAGCTTATTCCGGTCGGGAGGTACGAATGAGCAGTTCTTC. The encoded protein is CASSLFRSGGTNEQFF. Full variable domain (remainder filled in from reference TRBV7-6 and TRBJ2-1): GAGVSQSPRYKVTKRGQDVALRCDPISGHVSLYWYRQALGQGPEFLTYFNYEAQQDKSGLPNDRFSAERPEGSISTLTIQRTEQRDSAMYRCASSLFRSGGTNEQFFGPGTRLTVL.

This clone appeared once. This sequence is one base from a far larger clone and is likely a read error. Other DNA variants within this sample encode the same CDR3. The chain recombines TRBV28 with TRBJ2-5; D remains unclear. The CDR3 sequence is 15 residues long. Germline V gene lookup returns CDR1 MDHEN and CDR2 SYDVKM. CDR3 protein: CASSRYFREQETQYF. CDR3 nucleotide sequence: TGCGCCAGCAGTCGTTATTTCCGAGAACAAGAGACCCAGTACTTC.

Remarks on this clone: This sequence may be a read error, since a much larger clone differs from it by one base. V gene TRBV6-1 combines with J gene TRBJ2-1; D unclear. Germline V CDR1 and CDR2: MNHNS, SASEGT. This CDR3 spans 16 amino acids. In DNA form, the CDR3 reads TGTGCCAGCAGTGAAGCGGAAGGGTCTGGAGACAAAGAGCAGTTCTTC. Its protein product is CASSEAEGSGDKEQFF.

The V gene is TRBV19, the J gene TRBJ2-2; 9 positions agree with TRBD1. The CDR3 is 17 residues long. The germline V gene has CDR1 LNHDA and CDR2 SQIVND (reference sequence). V was clipped by 1 base and J by 6 bases; unmatched bases: 9. The DNA for the CDR3 is TGTGCCAGTAGTATAGGCCCCGGGACAGGGTTGGCCGGGGAGCTGTTTTTT. Translation: CASSIGPGTGLAGELFF.

The rearrangement links TRBV6-1 to TRBJ1-2, with D hard to call. V lost 6 bases, J lost 7 bases, and 15 bases lay in between. The CDR3 extends over 13 amino acids. Germline values: CDR1 MNHNS, CDR2 SASEGT. DNA for the CDR3: TGTGCCAGCAGAGACACGCCATCGGGTGGCTACACCTTC. Its translation: CASRDTPSGGYTF.

The sample holds a few counts of this clone. This CDR3 is also generated by other DNA sequences in the sample. The chain couples TRBV30 to TRBJ1-2; D possibly corresponds to TRBD1 (6 bases). CDR1 and CDR2 (germline): GTSNPN, SVGIG (reference sequence). Trimming took 3 bases from V and 8 from J, leaving 16 bases between them. This CDR3 has 13 residues. Written as DNA, the CDR3 is TGTGCCTGGAGCGTAGGACAGTGGGAAGGCTACACCTTC. It specifies CAWSVGQWEGYTF.

This rearrangement joins TRBV2 to TRBJ2-7, with 9 bases that match TRBD2. Unmatched junction bases numbered 9, after V lost 7 bases and J lost 2 bases. From germline, CDR1 is SNHLY and CDR2 FYNNEI. This CDR3 contains 15 residues. CDR3 in DNA: TGTGCCAGCATCCCGGGACTAGCCGCCCCCTACGAGCAGTACTTC. Translating it yields CASIPGLAAPYEQYF.

J is TRBJ2-7 and V is TRBV6-5; TRBD2 aligns across 8 bases. J lost 3 bases, V lost 2 bases, and 6 bases had no gene match. The CDR3 consists of 15 residues. Germline-derived CDR1 and CDR2 are MNHEY and SVGAGI. The CDR3 nucleotides are TGTGCCAGCAGTTACCTCCCGGGACTAGGCTACGAGCAGTACTTC. Protein product: CASSYLPGLGYEQYF.

This clone appeared a single time. This rearrangement joins TRBV4-2 to TRBJ2-1; TRBD2 might be the D (6 bases). V dropped 4 bases and J dropped 10 bases, with 14 bases sitting between them. Germline CDR1 reads LGHNA; CDR2 reads YNFKEQ. CDR3 length equals 13 residues. DNA of the CDR3: TGTGCCAGCAGCCTCCACCGCGGGACCGAGCAGTTCTTC. Amino acid sequence: CASSLHRGTEQFF.

This chain uses TRBV4-1 with TRBJ1-2; unclear D gene. Between the trimmed V and J ends, which lost 2 bases and 7 bases, there was a span of 14 bases. The germline V gene encodes CDR1 MGHRA and CDR2 YSYEKL. The length of the CDR3 is 14 residues. For the CDR3, the DNA is TGCGCCAGCAGCCAAAACAGCGTGGGAGTTGGCTACACCTTC. It codes for CASSQNSVGVGYTF.

This chain uses TRBV15 with TRBJ2-7; D call uncertain. V lost 5 bases, J lost 3 bases, and 14 bases lay in between. The CDR3 totals 14 residues. The germline V gene has CDR1 LNHNV and CDR2 YYDKDF (reference sequence). Here the CDR3 reads CATSHSGYLYEQYF. CDR3 DNA sequence: TGTGCCACCAGCCATTCGGGCTACCTCTACGAGCAGTACTTC.